Below, 27 T cell receptor beta chains from the same sample are listed, as sequenced in a study of cytomegalovirus exposure and HLA in healthy donors. PCR was performed using 60 Vbeta and 13 Jbeta primers. TCRdb keeps only in-frame clones here, not all; method: immunoSEQ multiplex PCR. This sample contains 30,000 to 45,000 clones. The specimen was PBMCs. All receptors come from a man in his forties in good health and CMV-seropositive.

The chain combines TRBV11-1 with TRBJ2-1; TRBD2 agrees at 7 bases. Trimming removed 8 bases from V and 7 bases from J; junction bases left unmatched: 5. Germline V gene lookup returns CDR1 SGHAT and CDR2 FQDESV (reference sequence). This CDR3 has 12 residues. CDR3 bases: TGTGCCAGCCTCGGGGGAGGGAATGAGCAGTTCTTC. The encoded protein is CASLGGGNEQFF.

This chain links TRBV5-1 with TRBJ2-1, with TRBD2 matching over 12 bases. This CDR3 has 15 residues. Unmatched junction bases numbered 9, after V lost 4 bases and J lost 10 bases. Germline CDR1 and CDR2: SGHRS and YFSETQ. CDR3 sequence: CASSRRLAGEGEQFF. The CDR3 DNA reads TGCGCCAGCAGCAGGAGACTAGCGGGAGAGGGGGAGCAGTTCTTC.

The V gene is TRBV5-1, the J gene TRBJ2-3; 7 bases line up with TRBD1. V lost 0 bases, J lost 7 bases, and 8 bases stayed unmatched. This CDR3 comprises 15 residues. Germline CDR1 SGHRS, CDR2 YFSETQ. The CDR3: CASSLVGQLVNTQYF. For the CDR3, the DNA is TGCGCCAGCAGCTTGGTGGGACAGCTCGTTAATACGCAGTATTTT.

This chain links TRBV20-1 with TRBJ2-7, with a weak D call TRBD1 (5 bases). Trimming left V 5 bases short and J 3 bases short, with 8 bases between. The CDR3 length is 11 residues. Per the germline V gene, CDR1 is DFQATT and CDR2 is SNEGSKA (reference sequence). CDR3 region: CSAPDSYEQYF. In nucleotides, the CDR3 is TGCAGTGCTCCCGACAGCTACGAGCAGTACTTC.

J is TRBJ2-3 and V is TRBV29-1; TRBD2 might be the D (5 bases). Germline V lookup: CDR1 SQVTM, CDR2 ANQGSEA. V lost 5 bases to trimming and J lost 4 bases, with 16 bases between them. The CDR3 is made up of 14 amino acids. The CDR3 DNA sequence: TGCAGCGTTCCCCGTACTAGTTCTGCAGATACGCAGTATTTT. The encoded protein is CSVPRTSSADTQYF.

The CDR3 region is CASSPRGGAGHNEQFF. The CDR3 DNA follows: TGTGCCAGCTCACCCCGGGGAGGGGCAGGCCACAATGAGCAGTTCTTC. This chain links TRBV18 with TRBJ2-1; 7 bases line up with TRBD2. V lost 3 bases, J lost 5 bases, and 10 bases stayed unmatched. The CDR3 is 16 residues long. Germline loops: CDR1 KGHSH, CDR2 LQKENI.

The chain couples TRBV29-1 to TRBJ1-1, with 7 bases that match TRBD1. Germline-derived CDR1 and CDR2 are SQVTM and ANQGSEA. The CDR3 contains 14 residues. The ends lost 8 bases at V and 0 bases at J; junction bases unmatched: 9. The CDR3 region has the DNA TGCAGCATAAGACAGGGTTCTATGAACACTGAAGCTTTCTTT. Protein: CSIRQGSMNTEAFF.

J is TRBJ2-1 and V is TRBV5-4; 7 nucleotides line up with TRBD1. The CDR3 spans 15 residues. CDR1 is SGHNT and CDR2 is YYREEE in the germline V gene (reference sequence). V lost 1 base and J lost 5; bases outside the gene matches: 6. The CDR3 protein is CASSLFRTGDNEQFF. Here the CDR3 DNA reads TGTGCCAGCAGCTTGTTCCGGACAGGAGACAATGAGCAGTTCTTC.

The chain uses TRBV19 and TRBJ2-1; 9 bases line up with TRBD2. Germline trimming cut 0 bases from V and 5 bases from J; bases unmatched to any gene: 5. CDR3 length: 16 amino acids. The germline V gene encodes CDR1 LNHDA and CDR2 SQIVND (reference sequence). The CDR3 DNA follows: TGTGCCAGTAGTATAGAGTTTAGCGGGGGTAACAATGAGCAGTTCTTC. It codes for CASSIEFSGGNNEQFF.

This chain joins TRBV19 and TRBJ1-1; 7 nucleotides align to TRBD1. The CDR3 is made up of 15 amino acids. The V segment lost 5 bases and the J segment 1 base; nucleotides outside the gene matches: 7. CDR1 is LNHDA, CDR2 SQIVND, per germline (reference sequence). The chain's CDR3 is CASSPRQGGNTEAFF. Here the CDR3 DNA reads TGTGCCAGTAGTCCCCGACAGGGAGGGAACACTGAAGCTTTCTTT.

The chain employs TRBV25-1 and TRBJ1-1; D ambiguous. The germline V and J ends were trimmed by 7 bases and 1 base, with 4 bases remaining between them. CDR1 is MGHDK, CDR2 SYGVNS, per germline. This CDR3 region has 11 residues. CDR3 in amino acids: CASTRNTEAFF. DNA of the CDR3: TGTGCCAGCACCAGGAACACTGAAGCTTTCTTT.

The V and J genes are TRBV2 and TRBJ2-7; D perhaps matches TRBD2 (6 bases). CDR1 is SNHLY, CDR2 FYNNEI, per germline. The CDR3 consists of 13 residues. Trimming removed 6 bases from V and 4 bases from J, with 13 bases in between. CDR3: CASRPAGGYEQYF. The CDR3 region has the DNA TGTGCCAGCAGACCCGCCGGGGGTTACGAGCAGTACTTC. Variable domain in full (rest from reference TRBV2 and TRBJ2-7): EPEVTQTPSHQVTQMGQEVILRCVPISNHLYFYWYRQILGQKVEFLVSFYNNEISEKSEIFDDQFSVERPDGSNFTLKIRSTKLEDSAMYFCASRPAGGYEQYFGPGTRLTVT.

The J gene is TRBJ2-7, the V gene TRBV30; TRBD1 matches 8 bases. The CDR3 extends over 15 amino acids. Germline assignment: CDR1 GTSNPN and CDR2 SVGIG (reference sequence). The V gene end was trimmed by 0 bases and the J gene end by 5 bases; junction bases not matched to a gene: 9. Here the CDR3 DNA reads TGTGCCTGGAGTGTATTGGACAGGGACGGGCACGAGCAGTACTTC. This encodes CAWSVLDRDGHEQYF.

With respect to this clone: Other DNA sequences from this sample encode an identical CDR3 as well. The rearrangement uses TRBV30 and TRBJ1-1; tentative D call: TRBD1 (5 bases). The CDR3 is made up of 13 amino acids. CDR1 and CDR2 (germline): GTSNPN, SVGIG (reference sequence). V lost 0 bases, J lost 1 base, and 6 bases lay in between. The CDR3 reads CAWSVQGNTEAFF. The CDR3 DNA is TGTGCCTGGAGTGTCCAGGGGAACACTGAAGCTTTCTTT.

J is TRBJ1-1 and V is TRBV19; D gene uncertain. Germline CDR1 LNHDA, CDR2 SQIVND (reference sequence). The CDR3 is made up of 13 amino acids. V was trimmed by 2 bases and J by 6 bases, leaving 10 bases between them. CDR3 protein: CASSIRESAEAFF. The CDR3 coding sequence is TGTGCCAGTAGTATAAGGGAGAGCGCTGAAGCTTTCTTT.

The V gene is TRBV5-4, the J gene TRBJ2-3, with D perhaps matching TRBD2 (6 bases). The CDR3 contains 17 residues. Germline V lookup: CDR1 SGHNT, CDR2 YYREEE (reference sequence). V dropped 5 bases and J dropped 0 bases, with 19 bases sitting between them. In DNA form, the CDR3 reads TGTGCCAGCAGGCAGCGAACTAGCCCCCTAAGCACAGATACGCAGTATTTT. Translation: CASRQRTSPLSTDTQYF.

The rearrangement uses TRBV9 and TRBJ2-7, with a possible D match to TRBD2 (7 bases). Trimming removed 3 bases from V and 1 base from J, with 14 bases in between. This CDR3 spans 15 amino acids. CDR1 is SGDLS and CDR2 is YYNGEE in the germline V gene. CDR3 DNA: TGTGCCAGCAGCGAAGGGGGGGGGCCTTCCTACGAGCAGTACTTC. As protein: CASSEGGGPSYEQYF.

The V call is TRBV6-5, the J call TRBJ2-5, with 11 bases matching TRBD2. With the DNA end fitting TRBJ2-7 better, the J assignment may be wrong. The CDR3 spans 16 residues. The V gene's germline CDR1 is MNHEY and CDR2 SVGAGI. CDR3 bases: TGTGCCAGCAGTTACTCGTCGGCTAGCGGGAGGCACGAGCAGTACTTC. Protein product: CASSYSSASGRHEQYF.

The genes are TRBV10-3 and TRBJ2-7; 7 bases map to TRBD1. The CDR3 runs to 14 residues. J lost 2 bases, V lost 6 bases, and 7 bases had no gene match. Per the germline V gene, CDR1 is ENHRY and CDR2 is SYGVKD. This CDR3 reads CAISERQGTYEQYF. The CDR3 coding sequence is TGTGCCATCAGCGAGAGACAGGGAACCTACGAGCAGTACTTC.

The rearrangement uses TRBV18 and TRBJ2-4; D gene uncertain. V was pared by 0 bases and J by 9 bases, with 12 bases between. From germline, CDR1 is KGHSH and CDR2 LQKENI. The CDR3 has 14 residues. CDR3 region: CASSPPSHGGIQYF. DNA of the CDR3: TGTGCCAGCTCACCACCGTCTCACGGCGGCATTCAGTACTTC.

The gene calls are TRBV4-3 and TRBJ2-7, with 7 bases aligning to TRBD2. Germline V gene lookup returns CDR1 LGHNA and CDR2 YSLEER. V lost 0 bases to trimming and J lost 2 bases; unmatched junction nucleotides: 10. The CDR3 covers 17 residues. The CDR3 nucleotides read TGCGCCAGCAGCCAAGATAAGAATGGGCTAGCGGCCTACGAGCAGTACTTC. This encodes CASSQDKNGLAAYEQYF.

The V call is TRBV7-2, the J call TRBJ1-2; D may be TRBD1 (6 bases). Looked up from germline, CDR1 is SGHTA and CDR2 is FQGNSA. V lost 5 bases and J lost 0, with 13 bases in between. The CDR3 has 15 residues. The CDR3 DNA reads as TGTGCCAGCAGCACCCCGGGACACGCTAACTATGGCTACACCTTC. Its protein is CASSTPGHANYGYTF.

V usage is TRBV19 and J usage is TRBJ2-7; weak D call: TRBD2 (6 bases). V gave up 3 bases and J gave up 1 base, with 10 bases separating them. The CDR3 is 14 residues long. The germline V gene encodes CDR1 LNHDA and CDR2 SQIVND (reference sequence). CDR3 in amino acids: CASSIQRASYEQYF. Here the CDR3 DNA reads TGTGCCAGTAGTATTCAGCGGGCGTCCTACGAGCAGTACTTC.

CDR3 sequence: CASSSQTEAHGEQYF. CDR3 nucleotide sequence: TGTGCCAGCAGCTCTCAGACAGAGGCCCACGGCGAGCAGTACTTC. The chain joins TRBV5-5 to TRBJ2-7, with D possibly TRBD1 on 5 matching bases. The CDR3 runs 15 residues. Deletions cut 3 bases from V and 6 bases from J, with 19 bases between. The germline V gene has CDR1 SGHKS and CDR2 YYEKEE (reference sequence).

The V gene is TRBV7-9, the J gene TRBJ2-7; a weak D match, TRBD2 (6 bases). V lost 4 bases and J lost 3, with 13 bases in between. The CDR3 has 14 amino acids. From germline, CDR1 is SEHNR and CDR2 FQNEAQ (reference sequence). CDR3 amino acids: CASSSSGRDYEQYF. In DNA form, the CDR3 reads TGTGCCAGCAGCTCATCGGGGCGGGACTACGAGCAGTACTTC.

The rearrangement joins TRBV18 to TRBJ1-1; D is perhaps TRBD1 (5 bases). Germline CDR1 KGHSH, CDR2 LQKENI. V was pared by 6 bases and J by 5 bases, with 19 bases between. The length of the CDR3 is 15 residues. The CDR3 DNA follows: TGTGCCAGCTCCCCCAGATCAGGGTGGGAAACTGAAGCTTTCTTT. It encodes CASSPRSGWETEAFF.

The chain combines TRBV5-1 with TRBJ1-2, with 9 bases identical to TRBD1. The germline gives CDR1 SGHRS, CDR2 YFSETQ. The CDR3 length is 14 residues. V gave up 3 bases and J gave up 8 bases; unmatched junction bases: 8. CDR3 amino acids: CASSSSRQGDGYTF. CDR3 nucleotides: TGCGCCAGCAGCTCGAGCCGACAGGGGGACGGCTACACCTTC.